The text below deals with one T cell receptor (beta chain). Antigen unknown. Germline lookup yields CDR1 SGHVS and CDR2 FNYEAQ. This CDR3 region has 13 residues. Trimming left V 0 bases short and J 1 base short, with 4 bases between. Researchers set a sequencing depth target of 1 in 200,000 to 1 in 1 million T cells. Clones were read by immunoSEQ multiplex PCR, and TCRdb kept only the in-frame ones, dropping some. The profile shows around 40,000 clones, about 64% of them singletons. This sample stems from a study of cytotoxic CD8 clonotypes in ibrutinib-treated CLL. Across the whole study: Overall, about 25 responses were partial and 2 complete; following median 68 months, about 15 patients stayed remitted and about 12 progressed.

Study-wide findings and caveats: Sampling time points were not equivalent between sustained-remission and progressing patients. Against age-matched healthy donors, baseline clonality ran higher and tracked circulating CD8+ T-cell counts.

J is TRBJ2-7 and V is TRBV7-6, with no clear D. Sequenced material: PBMCs, taken at disease progression, from a patient treated with ibrutinib. The sequence was obtained from a human donor with chronic lymphocytic leukemia. The CDR3: CASSLANSYEQYF. The CDR3 DNA reads as TGTGCCAGCAGCTTAGCTAATTCCTACGAGCAGTACTTC.